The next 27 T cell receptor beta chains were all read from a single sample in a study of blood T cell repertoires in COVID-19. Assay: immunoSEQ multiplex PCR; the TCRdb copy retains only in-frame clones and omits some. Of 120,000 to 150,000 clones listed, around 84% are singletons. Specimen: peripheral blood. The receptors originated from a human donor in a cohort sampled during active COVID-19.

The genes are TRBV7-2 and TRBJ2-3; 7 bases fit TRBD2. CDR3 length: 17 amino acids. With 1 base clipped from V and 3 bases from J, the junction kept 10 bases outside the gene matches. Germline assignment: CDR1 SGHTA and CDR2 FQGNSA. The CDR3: CASSLEGGGGRTDTQYF. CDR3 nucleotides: TGTGCCAGCAGCTTAGAGGGCGGGGGAGGTAGGACAGATACGCAGTATTTT.

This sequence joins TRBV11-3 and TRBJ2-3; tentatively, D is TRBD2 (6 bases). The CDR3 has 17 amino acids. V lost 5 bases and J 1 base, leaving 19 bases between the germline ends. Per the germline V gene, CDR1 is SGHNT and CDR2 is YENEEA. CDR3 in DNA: TGTGCCAGCAGCACCCTCGGCGGGGACCACGGCACAGATACGCAGTATTTT. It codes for CASSTLGGDHGTDTQYF.

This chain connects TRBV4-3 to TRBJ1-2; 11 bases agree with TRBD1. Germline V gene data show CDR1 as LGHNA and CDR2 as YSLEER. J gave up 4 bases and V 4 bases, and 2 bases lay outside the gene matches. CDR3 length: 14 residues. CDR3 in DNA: TGCGCCAGCAGCCGGACAGGGGGCTCCTATGGCTACACCTTC. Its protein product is CASSRTGGSYGYTF.

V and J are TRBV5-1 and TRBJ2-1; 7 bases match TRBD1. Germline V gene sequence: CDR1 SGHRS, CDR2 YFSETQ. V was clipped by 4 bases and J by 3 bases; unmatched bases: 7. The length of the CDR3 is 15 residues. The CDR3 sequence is CASSVTGEGYNEQFF. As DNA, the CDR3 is TGCGCCAGCAGCGTAACAGGGGAAGGCTACAATGAGCAGTTCTTC.

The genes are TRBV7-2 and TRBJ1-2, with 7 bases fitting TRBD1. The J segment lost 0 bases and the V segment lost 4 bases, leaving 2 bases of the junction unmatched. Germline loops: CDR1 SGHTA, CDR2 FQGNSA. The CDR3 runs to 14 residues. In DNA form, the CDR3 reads TGTGCCAGCAGCTACGGGACAGCTAACTATGGCTACACCTTC. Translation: CASSYGTANYGYTF.

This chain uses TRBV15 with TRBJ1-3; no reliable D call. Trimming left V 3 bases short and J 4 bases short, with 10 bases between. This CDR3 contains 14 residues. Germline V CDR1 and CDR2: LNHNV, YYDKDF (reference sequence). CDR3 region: CATSRARLGNTIYF. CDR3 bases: TGTGCCACCAGCAGGGCAAGACTGGGAAACACCATATATTTT.

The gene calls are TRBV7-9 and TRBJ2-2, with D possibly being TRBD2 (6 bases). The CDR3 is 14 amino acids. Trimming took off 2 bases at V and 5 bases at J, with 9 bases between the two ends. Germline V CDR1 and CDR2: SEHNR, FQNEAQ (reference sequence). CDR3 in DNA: TGTGCCAGCAGCTTAACGGGGGTTACCGGGGAGCTGTTTTTT. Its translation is CASSLTGVTGELFF.

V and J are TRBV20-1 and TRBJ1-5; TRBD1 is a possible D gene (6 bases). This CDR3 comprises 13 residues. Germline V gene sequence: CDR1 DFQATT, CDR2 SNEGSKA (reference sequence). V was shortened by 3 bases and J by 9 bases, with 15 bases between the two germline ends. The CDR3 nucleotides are TGCAGTGCTAGTAGACAGGTCCAGGGGCCCCAGCATTTT. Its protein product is CSASRQVQGPQHF.

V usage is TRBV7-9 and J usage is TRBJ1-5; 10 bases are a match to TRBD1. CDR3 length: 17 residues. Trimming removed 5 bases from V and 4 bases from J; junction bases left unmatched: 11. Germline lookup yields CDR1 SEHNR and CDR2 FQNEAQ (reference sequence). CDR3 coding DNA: TGTGCCAGCAGCCAAGCCGGGACAGGGGCCGAGAATCAGCCCCAGCATTTT. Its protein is CASSQAGTGAENQPQHF.

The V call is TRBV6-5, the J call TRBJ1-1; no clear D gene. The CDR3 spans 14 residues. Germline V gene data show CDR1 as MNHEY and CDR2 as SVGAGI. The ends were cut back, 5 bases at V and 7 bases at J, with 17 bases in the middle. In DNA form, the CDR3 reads TGTGCCAGCAGTAATGAGCCGAACCGCGGTGAAGCTTTCTTT. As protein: CASSNEPNRGEAFF.

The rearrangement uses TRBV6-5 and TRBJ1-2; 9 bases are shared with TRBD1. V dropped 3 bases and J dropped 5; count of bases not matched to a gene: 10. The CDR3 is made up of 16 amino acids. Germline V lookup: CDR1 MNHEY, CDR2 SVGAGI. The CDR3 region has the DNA TGTGCCAGCAGTTATTGGGGACAGGGTATTTCTTATGGCTACACCTTC. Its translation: CASSYWGQGISYGYTF.

The CDR3 loop reads CAISDDRGRDTEAFF. The CDR3 coding sequence is TGTGCCATCAGTGATGACAGGGGAAGGGACACTGAAGCTTTCTTT. The genes are TRBV10-3 and TRBJ1-1; 8 bases map to TRBD1. Germline V CDR1 and CDR2: ENHRY, SYGVKD. The V gene end was trimmed by 3 bases and the J gene end by 3 bases; junction bases not matched to a gene: 6. This CDR3 is 15 amino acids long.

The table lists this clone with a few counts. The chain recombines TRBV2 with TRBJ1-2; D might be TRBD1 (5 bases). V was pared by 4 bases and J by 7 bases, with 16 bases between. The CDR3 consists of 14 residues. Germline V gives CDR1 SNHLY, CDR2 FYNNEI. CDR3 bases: TGTGCCAGCAGTGGCGGGACGCCCGAGGGTGGCTACACCTTC. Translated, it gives CASSGGTPEGGYTF.

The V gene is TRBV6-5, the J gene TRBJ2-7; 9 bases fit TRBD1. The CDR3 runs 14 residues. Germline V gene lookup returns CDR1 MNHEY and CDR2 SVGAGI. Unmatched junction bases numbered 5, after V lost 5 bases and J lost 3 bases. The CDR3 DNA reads TGTGCCAGCAGTCCATCGGGACAGGGCTACGAGCAGTACTTC. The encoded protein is CASSPSGQGYEQYF.

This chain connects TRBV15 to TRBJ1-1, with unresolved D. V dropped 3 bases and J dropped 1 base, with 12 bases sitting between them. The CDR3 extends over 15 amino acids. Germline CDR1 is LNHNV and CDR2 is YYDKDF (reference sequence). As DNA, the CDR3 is TGTGCCACCAGCAGCGTCCCCCCTTGGAACACTGAAGCTTTCTTT. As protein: CATSSVPPWNTEAFF. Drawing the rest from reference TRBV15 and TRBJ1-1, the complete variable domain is DAMVIQNPRYQVTQFGKPVTLSCSQTLNHNVMYWYQQKSSQAPKLLFHYYDKDFNNEADTPDNFQSRRPNTSFCFLDIRSPGLGDTAMYLCATSSVPPWNTEAFFGQGTRLTVV.

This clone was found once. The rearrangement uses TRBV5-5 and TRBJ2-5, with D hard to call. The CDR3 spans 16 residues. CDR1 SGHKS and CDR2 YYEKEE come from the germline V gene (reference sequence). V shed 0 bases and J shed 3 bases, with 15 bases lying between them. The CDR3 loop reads CASSLAPRLEKETQYF. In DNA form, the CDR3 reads TGTGCCAGCAGCTTGGCCCCCAGGCTCGAAAAAGAGACCCAGTACTTC.

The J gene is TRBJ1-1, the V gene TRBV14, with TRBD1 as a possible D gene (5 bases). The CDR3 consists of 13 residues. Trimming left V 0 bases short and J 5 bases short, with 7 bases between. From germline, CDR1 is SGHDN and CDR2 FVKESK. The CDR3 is CASSQEGDTEAFF. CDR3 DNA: TGTGCCAGCAGCCAAGAAGGGGATACTGAAGCTTTCTTT.

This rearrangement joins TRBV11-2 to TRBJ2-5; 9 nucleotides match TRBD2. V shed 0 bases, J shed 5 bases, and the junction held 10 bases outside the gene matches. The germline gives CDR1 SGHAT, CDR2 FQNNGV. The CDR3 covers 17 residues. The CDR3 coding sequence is TGTGCCAGCAGCTTAGATACCCTAGCGGGGCCTTGGGAGACCCAGTACTTC. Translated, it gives CASSLDTLAGPWETQYF.

CDR3 sequence: CASSPVGQPAEQYF. The CDR3 DNA follows: TGTGCCAGCTCACCCGTGGGGCAGCCCGCCGAGCAGTACTTC. This sequence joins TRBV18 and TRBJ2-7; perhaps TRBD1 as D (5 bases). Per germline, CDR1 KGHSH and CDR2 LQKENI. The CDR3 extends over 14 amino acids. With 3 bases removed from V and 6 bases from J, the gap between germline ends came to 15 bases.

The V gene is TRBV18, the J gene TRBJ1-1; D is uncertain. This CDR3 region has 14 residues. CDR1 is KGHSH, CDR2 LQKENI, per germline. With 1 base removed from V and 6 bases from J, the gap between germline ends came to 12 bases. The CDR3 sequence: CASSPRITEAEAFF. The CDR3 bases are TGTGCCAGCTCACCACGGATTACTGAGGCTGAAGCTTTCTTT.

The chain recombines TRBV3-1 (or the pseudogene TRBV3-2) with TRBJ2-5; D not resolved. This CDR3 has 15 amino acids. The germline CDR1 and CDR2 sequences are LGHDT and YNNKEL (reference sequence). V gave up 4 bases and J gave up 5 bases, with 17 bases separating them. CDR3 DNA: TGTGCCAGCAGCCCAGCCCTGGAGCTTCCCGAGACCCAGTACTTC. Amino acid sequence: CASSPALELPETQYF.

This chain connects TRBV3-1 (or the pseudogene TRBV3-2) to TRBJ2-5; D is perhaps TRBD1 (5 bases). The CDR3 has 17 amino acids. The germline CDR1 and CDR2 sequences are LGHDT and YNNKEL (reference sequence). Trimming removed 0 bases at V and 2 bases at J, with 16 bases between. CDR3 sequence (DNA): TGTGCCAGCAGCCAAGATTGGCGGCGACAGCAACAAGAGACCCAGTACTTC. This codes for CASSQDWRRQQQETQYF.

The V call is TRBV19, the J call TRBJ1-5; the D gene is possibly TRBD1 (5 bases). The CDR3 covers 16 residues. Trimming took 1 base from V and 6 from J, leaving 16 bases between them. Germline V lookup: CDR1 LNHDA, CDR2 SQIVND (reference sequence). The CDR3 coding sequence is TGTGCCAGTAGTATAGGGCGAGGGCAGGGAGGTCAGCCCCAGCATTTT. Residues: CASSIGRGQGGQPQHF.

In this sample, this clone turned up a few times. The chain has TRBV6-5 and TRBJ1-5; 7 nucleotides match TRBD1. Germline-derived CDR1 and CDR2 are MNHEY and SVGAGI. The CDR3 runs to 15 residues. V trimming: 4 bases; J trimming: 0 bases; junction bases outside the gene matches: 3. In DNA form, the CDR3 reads TGTGCCAGCAGTTCGGACAGGAATAGCAATCAGCCCCAGCATTTT. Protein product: CASSSDRNSNQPQHF.

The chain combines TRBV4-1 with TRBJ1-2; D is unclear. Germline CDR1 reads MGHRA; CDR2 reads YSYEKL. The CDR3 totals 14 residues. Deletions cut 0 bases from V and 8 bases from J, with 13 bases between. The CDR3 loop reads CASSQERTGGGYTF. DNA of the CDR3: TGCGCCAGCAGCCAAGAGCGGACCGGCGGGGGCTACACCTTC.

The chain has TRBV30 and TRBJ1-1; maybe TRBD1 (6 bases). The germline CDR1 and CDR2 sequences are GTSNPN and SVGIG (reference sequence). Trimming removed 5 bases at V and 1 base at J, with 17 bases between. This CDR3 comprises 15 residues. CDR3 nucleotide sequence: TGTGCCTGGGCTCGAGGGCTGACAGGGAACACTGAAGCTTTCTTT. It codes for CAWARGLTGNTEAFF. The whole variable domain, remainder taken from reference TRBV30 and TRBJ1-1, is SQTIHQWPATLVQPVGSPLSLECTVEGTSNPNLYWYRQAAGRGLQLLFYSVGIGQISSEVPQNLSASRPQDRQFILSSKKLLLSDSGFYLCAWARGLTGNTEAFFGQGTRLTVV.

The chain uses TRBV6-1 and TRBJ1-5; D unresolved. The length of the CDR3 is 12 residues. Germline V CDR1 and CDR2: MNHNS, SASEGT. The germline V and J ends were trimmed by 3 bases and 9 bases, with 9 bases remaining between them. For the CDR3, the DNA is TGTGCCAGCAGTGAGAGCAGGCCGCCCCAGCATTTT. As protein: CASSESRPPQHF.